A selection of T cell receptor beta chains follows, all from one sample in a study of shared clonotypes between healthy human individuals. Measured with immunoSEQ multiplex PCR; TCRdb has only the in-frame clones, and not every one. The repertoire holds about 2.4 million clones, 93% seen once, with 0.36% in the top ten. The material sequenced was naive CD4+ T cells from PBMCs. The source of these receptors is a man younger than 30 in good health. Some clones in this sample may be carry-over from other donors' samples. The CDR3 runs from the conserved cysteine through the conserved F or W. D genes are given only for firm matches. Clone size is shown for a subset of rows, as once, few, many or a class of expanded clone.

len	d_gene	abundance	v_gene	j_gene	CDR3nt	CDR3aa
12	-	-	TRBV5-1	TRBJ1-4	TGCGCCAGCAGCCAGGAACAGGGTGTGATGTTTTTT	CASSQEQGVMFF
13	-	-	TRBV14	TRBJ2-7	TGTGCCAGCAGCCAGGGAAGACGCCACGAGCAGTACTTC	CASSQGRRHEQYF
13	-	-	TRBV6-5	TRBJ1-1	TGTGCCAGCAAGCGCTCTTCCCGCACTGAAGCTTTCTTT	CASKRSSRTEAFF
16	TRBD2	-	TRBV29-1	TRBJ2-5	TGCAGCCCTAAATGGGAGCGGGACGCTGGAAAAGAGACCCAGTACTTC	CSPKWERDAGKETQYF
18	-	once	TRBV9	TRBJ1-1	TGTGCCAGCAGCGCGTATAATACCCCCCGTGAGGACAACACTGAAGCTTTCTTT	CASSAYNTPREDNTEAFF
16	TRBD2	-	TRBV7-8	TRBJ2-7	TGTGCCAGCAGCCTAGCTGGGACTAGCGGGGCCTACGAGCAGTACTTC	CASSLAGTSGAYEQYF
17	-	-	TRBV18	TRBJ2-1	TGTGCCAGCTCACCTCGGCGGGGAACAGGGGACTACAATGAGCAGTTCTTC	CASSPRRGTGDYNEQFF
14	TRBD2	-	TRBV28	TRBJ2-5	TGTGCCAGCGTTAGCGGGAGGGCCGGGGAGACCCAGTACTTC	CASVSGRAGETQYF
17	-	-	TRBV6-4	TRBJ2-5	TGTGCCAGCAGTGACTCACCTTACCGGGACAACCAAGAGACCCAGTACTTC	CASSDSPYRDNQETQYF
14	-	-	TRBV9	TRBJ1-3	TGTGCCAGCAGCGTAGGGGGCTTTGGAAACACCATATATTTT	CASSVGGFGNTIYF
14	-	-	TRBV28	TRBJ2-7	TGTGCCAGCAGTTCACCCCAGGGGTTCTACGAGCAGTACTTC	CASSSPQGFYEQYF
16	TRBD1	-	TRBV11-2	TRBJ2-3	TGTGCCAGCAGCTTAGAGGGGACAGGAAAAGCAGATACGCAGTATTTT	CASSLEGTGKADTQYF
18	-	-	TRBV11-3	TRBJ2-2	TGTGCCAGCAGCTTATGGTCCCGGGGCAGGGCGAACACCGGGGAGCTGTTTTTT	CASSLWSRGRANTGELFF
14	-	-	TRBV7-7	TRBJ2-1	TGTGCCAGCAGCCTGGGCGGGCCCTACAATGAGCAGTTCTTC	CASSLGGPYNEQFF
16	TRBD2	once	TRBV19	TRBJ2-3	TGTGCCAGTAGGGGGAATCTAGCGGGGGACACAGATACGCAGTATTTT	CASRGNLAGDTDTQYF
16	-	-	TRBV6-5	TRBJ1-1	TGTGCCAGCAGTTACGGTCGCAGTATGAGGGACACTGAAGCTTTCTTT	CASSYGRSMRDTEAFF
13	-	-	TRBV6-1	TRBJ2-5	TGTGCCAGCAGTCAGGGGCCAAGAGAGACCCAGTACTTC	CASSQGPRETQYF
16	TRBD1	-	TRBV11-2	TRBJ1-2	TGTGCCAGCAGCCAAGACAGGGCTTCTTCTAACTATGGCTACACCTTC	CASSQDRASSNYGYTF
15	TRBD1	-	TRBV7-2	TRBJ2-7	TGTGCCAGCAGCCCCCGGGACAGGGGATCCTACGAGCAGTACTTC	CASSPRDRGSYEQYF
13	-	few	TRBV18	TRBJ1-1	TGTGCCAGCTCAATGGGACAGAACACTGAAGCTTTCTTT	CASSMGQNTEAFF
13	TRBD2	-	TRBV7-3	TRBJ2-7	TGTGCCAGCAGCTTAGGGGAGGGGAGTGAGCAGTACTTC	CASSLGEGSEQYF
14	-	-	TRBV5-1	TRBJ2-3	TGCGCCACCTCGCCGGGTCCAGGCACAGATACGCAGTATTTT	CATSPGPGTDTQYF
14	TRBD1	-	TRBV5-1	TRBJ2-3	TGCGCCTCATCACCGGGACAGGGTTGGAATACGCAGTATTTT	CASSPGQGWNTQYF
14	-	-	TRBV7-8	TRBJ1-5	TGTGCCAGCAGCTTAGGGGCAGGGGTTCAGCCCCAGCATTTT	CASSLGAGVQPQHF
15	-	-	TRBV7-3	TRBJ2-3	TGTGCCAGCAGCTTAACCCGGGGGAACACAGATACGCAGTATTTT	CASSLTRGNTDTQYF
17	-	-	TRBV9	TRBJ2-3	TGTGCCAGCAGCGTTCTGGGGGCGGGTTCTAGCACAGATACGCAGTATTTT	CASSVLGAGSSTDTQYF
14	TRBD2	-	TRBV5-1	TRBJ2-3	TGCGCCAGCAGCTCGGGACTAGGTCGAGATACGCAGTATTTT	CASSSGLGRDTQYF
15	TRBD1	once	TRBV18	TRBJ1-4	TGTGCCAGCTCACCACAGAAACAGGGGAAGGAAAAACTGTTTTTT	CASSPQKQGKEKLFF
15	-	-	TRBV6-5	TRBJ1-2	TGTGCCAGCAGTTATTATGCGGAAGCTAACTATGGCTACACCTTC	CASSYYAEANYGYTF
15	TRBD1	-	TRBV5-1	TRBJ2-7	TGCGCCAGCAGCTTTCTATCGGGACAGGGAAACGAGCAGTACTTC	CASSFLSGQGNEQYF
14	TRBD1	-	TRBV6-5	TRBJ2-3	TGTGCCAGCAGACAGGGGGGTAGCACAGATACGCAGTATTTT	CASRQGGSTDTQYF
14	-	once	TRBV5-1	TRBJ2-7	TGCGCCAGCAGTCGTGGAGGGGGGTCTGACGAGCAGTACTTC	CASSRGGGSDEQYF
10	-	-	TRBV20-1	TRBJ2-7	TGCAGTGCTAGCGGCTACGAGCAGTACTTC	CSASGYEQYF
14	-	-	TRBV5-1	TRBJ2-3	TGCGCCAGCAGCTTGTCAGCGGACACAGATACGCAGTATTTT	CASSLSADTDTQYF
13	-	-	TRBV6-5	TRBJ1-1	TGTGCCAGCGGGGGCCCCGGGGGCACTGAAGCTTTCTTT	CASGGPGGTEAFF
16	-	-	TRBV28	TRBJ1-5	TGTGCCAGCAGTTCCGGAGAAGGGTTGGGCAATCAGCCCCAGCATTTT	CASSSGEGLGNQPQHF
15	-	-	TRBV6-6	TRBJ2-7	TGTGCCAGCAGCAAGCCGGGGGTCCCCCTTTACGAGCAGTACTTC	CASSKPGVPLYEQYF
14	-	-	TRBV5-1	TRBJ2-1	TGCGCCAGCAGCTGGGGCAGGATCGGGGATGAGCAGTTCTTC	CASSWGRIGDEQFF
15	TRBD1	-	TRBV5-6	TRBJ2-3	TGTGCCAGCAGCGAAGGACAGGGGTTCACAGATACGCAGTATTTT	CASSEGQGFTDTQYF
9	-	-	TRBV19	TRBJ1-1	TGTGCCCGTGCCGGTGAAGCTTTCTTT	CARAGEAFF
16	TRBD1	-	TRBV9	TRBJ2-2	TGTGCCAGCAGCGTTGCCCCGGGACAGGAAGGCGGGGAGCTGTTTTTT	CASSVAPGQEGGELFF
15	TRBD2	-	TRBV30	TRBJ2-7	TGTGCCTGGAGTCTTCAAGCGGGAGGGCCGGGAGAGCAGTACTTC	CAWSLQAGGPGEQYF
14	-	-	TRBV7-9	TRBJ1-5	TGTGCCAGCAGCTTATGGGACACCAATCAGCCCCAGCATTTT	CASSLWDTNQPQHF
12	-	-	TRBV6-5	TRBJ1-2	TGTGCCAGCAGTTACGGCCAAAATGGCTACACCTTC	CASSYGQNGYTF
15	-	-	TRBV5-1	TRBJ2-2	TGCGCCAGCAGCTTGCTCAGGGGGGACACCGGGGAGCTGTTTTTT	CASSLLRGDTGELFF
15	-	-	TRBV6-6	TRBJ2-1	TGTGCCAGCAGTTTCCCCCTTGACCGTAAAGATGAGCAGTTCTTC	CASSFPLDRKDEQFF
14	-	-	TRBV5-1	TRBJ2-2	TGCGCCAGCAGCCCCGTTAGTCTCACCGGGGAGCTGTTTTTT	CASSPVSLTGELFF
15	-	-	TRBV29-1	TRBJ1-3	TGCAGCGTTGGTGGGTCAGGGAGAAATGGAAACACCATATATTTT	CSVGGSGRNGNTIYF
16	-	-	TRBV18	TRBJ1-5	TGTGCCAGCTCACTCAGGGGCCTCAATAGCAATCAGCCCCAGCATTTT	CASSLRGLNSNQPQHF
21	TRBD2	-	TRBV9	TRBJ2-3	TGTGCCAGCAGCGTAGGGTACCGACTAGCGGGAGGGACCACTAGCACAGATACGCAGTATTTT	CASSVGYRLAGGTTSTDTQYF
14	TRBD1	-	TRBV6-5	TRBJ2-3	TGTGCCAGCAGTACTAGACAGGGGGGAGATACGCAGTATTTT	CASSTRQGGDTQYF
16	TRBD1	once	TRBV18	TRBJ2-3	TGTGCCAGCTCACCACCGCTCGGACAGGAGTCCGATACGCAGTATTTT	CASSPPLGQESDTQYF
12	-	few	TRBV6-5	TRBJ1-1	TGTGCCAGCAGGGGGACACAAACGAGAGCTTTCTTT	CASRGTQTRAFF
13	-	few	TRBV7-9	TRBJ1-1	TGTGCCAGCCGACCCAGGGGTTCTAGTGAAGCTTTCTTT	CASRPRGSSEAFF